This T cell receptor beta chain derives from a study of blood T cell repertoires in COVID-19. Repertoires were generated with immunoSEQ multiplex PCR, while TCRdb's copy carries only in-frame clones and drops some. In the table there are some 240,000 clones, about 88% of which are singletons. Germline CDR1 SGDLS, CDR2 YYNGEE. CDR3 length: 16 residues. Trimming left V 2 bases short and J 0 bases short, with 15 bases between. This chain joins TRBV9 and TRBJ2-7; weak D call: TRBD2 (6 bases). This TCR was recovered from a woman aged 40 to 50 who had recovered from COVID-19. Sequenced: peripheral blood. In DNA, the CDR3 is TGTGCCAGCAGCGTCGGTGGAGCGGGCTCCTCCTACGAGCAGTACTTC. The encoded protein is CASSVGGAGSSYEQYF.